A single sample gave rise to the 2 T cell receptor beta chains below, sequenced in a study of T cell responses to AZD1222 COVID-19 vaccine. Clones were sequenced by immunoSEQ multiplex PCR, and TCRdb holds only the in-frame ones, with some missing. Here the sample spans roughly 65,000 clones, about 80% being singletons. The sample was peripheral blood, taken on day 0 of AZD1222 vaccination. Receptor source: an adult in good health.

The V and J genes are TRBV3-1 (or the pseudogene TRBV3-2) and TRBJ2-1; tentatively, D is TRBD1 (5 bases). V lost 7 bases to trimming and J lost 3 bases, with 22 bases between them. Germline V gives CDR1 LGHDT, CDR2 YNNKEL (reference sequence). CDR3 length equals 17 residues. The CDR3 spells CASTFNYQGSIYNEQFF. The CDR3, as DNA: TGTGCCAGCACCTTTAATTACCAGGGATCGATCTACAATGAGCAGTTCTTC.

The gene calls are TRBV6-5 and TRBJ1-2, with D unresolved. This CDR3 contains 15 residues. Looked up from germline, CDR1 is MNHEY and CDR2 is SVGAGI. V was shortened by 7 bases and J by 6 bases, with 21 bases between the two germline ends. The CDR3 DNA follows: TGTGCCAGCAACCAACTTGGTAGGCAGACAAATGGCTACACCTTC. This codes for CASNQLGRQTNGYTF.